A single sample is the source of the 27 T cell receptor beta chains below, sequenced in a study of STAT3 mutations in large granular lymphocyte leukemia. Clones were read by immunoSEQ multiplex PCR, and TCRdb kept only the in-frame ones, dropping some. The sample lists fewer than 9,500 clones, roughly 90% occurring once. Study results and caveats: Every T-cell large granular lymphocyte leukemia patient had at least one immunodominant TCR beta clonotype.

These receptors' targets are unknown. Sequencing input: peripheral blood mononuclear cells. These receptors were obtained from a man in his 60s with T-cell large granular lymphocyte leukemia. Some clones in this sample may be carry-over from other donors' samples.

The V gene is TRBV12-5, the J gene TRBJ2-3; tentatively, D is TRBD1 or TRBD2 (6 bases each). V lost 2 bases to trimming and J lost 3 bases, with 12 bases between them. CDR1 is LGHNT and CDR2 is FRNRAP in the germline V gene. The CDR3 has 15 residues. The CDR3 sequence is CASGLFRGQTDTQYF. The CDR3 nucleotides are TGTGCTAGTGGTTTGTTTCGGGGGCAGACAGATACGCAGTATTTT.

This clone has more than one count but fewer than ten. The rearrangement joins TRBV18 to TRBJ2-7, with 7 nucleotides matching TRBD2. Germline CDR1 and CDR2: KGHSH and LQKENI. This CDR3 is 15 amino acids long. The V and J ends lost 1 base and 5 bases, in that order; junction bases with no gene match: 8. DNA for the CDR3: TGTGCCAGCTCACCACTTTCCCCGGGAGGCGACGAGCAGTACTTC. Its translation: CASSPLSPGGDEQYF.

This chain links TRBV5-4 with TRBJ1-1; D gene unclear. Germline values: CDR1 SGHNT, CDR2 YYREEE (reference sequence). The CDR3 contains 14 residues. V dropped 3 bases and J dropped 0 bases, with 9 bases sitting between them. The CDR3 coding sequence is TGTGCCAGCAGCTCAGGACGGTTGAACACTGAAGCTTTCTTT. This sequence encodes CASSSGRLNTEAFF.

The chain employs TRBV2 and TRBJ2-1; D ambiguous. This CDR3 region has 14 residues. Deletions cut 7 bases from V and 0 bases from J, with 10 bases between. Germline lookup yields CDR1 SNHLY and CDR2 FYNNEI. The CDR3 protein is CASTQESSYNEQFF. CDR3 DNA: TGTGCCAGCACCCAGGAAAGCTCCTACAATGAGCAGTTCTTC.

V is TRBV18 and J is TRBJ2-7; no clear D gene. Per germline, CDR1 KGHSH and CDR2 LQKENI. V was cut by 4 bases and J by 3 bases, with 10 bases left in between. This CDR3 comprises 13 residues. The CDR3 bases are TGTGCCAGCTCACAGGGTTTTCACTACGAGCAGTACTTC. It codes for CASSQGFHYEQYF.

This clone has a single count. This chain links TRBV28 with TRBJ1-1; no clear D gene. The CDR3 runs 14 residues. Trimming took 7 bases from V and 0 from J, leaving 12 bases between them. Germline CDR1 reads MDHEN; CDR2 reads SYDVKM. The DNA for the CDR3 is TGTGCCAGCAATGAGAGGTCACTGAACACTGAAGCTTTCTTT. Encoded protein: CASNERSLNTEAFF.

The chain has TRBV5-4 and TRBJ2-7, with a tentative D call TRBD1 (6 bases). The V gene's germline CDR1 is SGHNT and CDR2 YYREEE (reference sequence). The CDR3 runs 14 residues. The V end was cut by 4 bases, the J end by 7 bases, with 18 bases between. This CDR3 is CASSPDRGWREQYF. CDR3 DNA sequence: TGTGCCAGCAGCCCGGACAGAGGATGGAGGGAGCAGTACTTC. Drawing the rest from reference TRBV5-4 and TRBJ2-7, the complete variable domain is ETGVTQSPTHLIKTRGQQVTLRCSSQSGHNTVSWYQQALGQGPQFIFQYYREEENGRGNFPPRFSGLQFPNYSSELNVNALELDDSALYLCASSPDRGWREQYFGPGTRLTVT.

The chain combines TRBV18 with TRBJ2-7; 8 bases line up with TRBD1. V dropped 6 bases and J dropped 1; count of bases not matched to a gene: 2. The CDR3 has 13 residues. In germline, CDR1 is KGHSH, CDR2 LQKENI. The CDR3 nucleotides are TGTGCCAGCTCGCGGGACAGGTCCTACGAGCAGTACTTC. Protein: CASSRDRSYEQYF.

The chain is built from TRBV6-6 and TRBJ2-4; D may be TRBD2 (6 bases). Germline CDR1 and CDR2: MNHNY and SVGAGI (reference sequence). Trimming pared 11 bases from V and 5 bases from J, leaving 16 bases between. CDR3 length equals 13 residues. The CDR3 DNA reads TGTGCCGTGGCGGCGGGACCGGAAAACATTCAGTACTTC. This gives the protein CAVAAGPENIQYF.

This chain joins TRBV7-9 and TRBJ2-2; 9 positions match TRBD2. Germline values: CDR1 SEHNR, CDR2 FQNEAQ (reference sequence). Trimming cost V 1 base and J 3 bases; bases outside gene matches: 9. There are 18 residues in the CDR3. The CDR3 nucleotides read TGTGCCAGCAGCTTAGACCTTAGCGGGAGACAAGACACCGGGGAGCTGTTTTTT. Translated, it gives CASSLDLSGRQDTGELFF.

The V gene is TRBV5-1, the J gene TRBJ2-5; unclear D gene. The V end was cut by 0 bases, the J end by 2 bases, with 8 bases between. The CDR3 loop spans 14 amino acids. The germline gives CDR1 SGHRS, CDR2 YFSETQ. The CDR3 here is CASSLGPTQETQYF. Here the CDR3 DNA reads TGCGCCAGCAGCTTGGGCCCGACTCAAGAGACCCAGTACTTC.

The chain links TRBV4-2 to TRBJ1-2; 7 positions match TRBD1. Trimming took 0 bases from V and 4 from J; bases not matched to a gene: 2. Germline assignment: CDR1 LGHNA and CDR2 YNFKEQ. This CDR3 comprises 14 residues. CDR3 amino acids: CASSQDEGAYGYTF. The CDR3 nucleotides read TGTGCCAGCAGCCAAGATGAGGGGGCCTATGGCTACACCTTC.

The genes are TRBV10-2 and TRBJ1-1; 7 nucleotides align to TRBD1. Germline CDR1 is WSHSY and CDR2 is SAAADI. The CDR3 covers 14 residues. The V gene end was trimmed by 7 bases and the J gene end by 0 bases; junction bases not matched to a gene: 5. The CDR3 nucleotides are TGCGCCAGCACGACAGGGTTTATGAACACTGAAGCTTTCTTT. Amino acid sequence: CASTTGFMNTEAFF.

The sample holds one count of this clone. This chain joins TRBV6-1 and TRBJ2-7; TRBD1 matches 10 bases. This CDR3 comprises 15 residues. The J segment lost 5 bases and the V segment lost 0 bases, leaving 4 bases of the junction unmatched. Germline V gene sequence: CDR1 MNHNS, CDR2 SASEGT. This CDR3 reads CASSEAGTGEHEQYF. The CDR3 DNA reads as TGTGCCAGCAGTGAAGCCGGGACAGGGGAACACGAGCAGTACTTC.

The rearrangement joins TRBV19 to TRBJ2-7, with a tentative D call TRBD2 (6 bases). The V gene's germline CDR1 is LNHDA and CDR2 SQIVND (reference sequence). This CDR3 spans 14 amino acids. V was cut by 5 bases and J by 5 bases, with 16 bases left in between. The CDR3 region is CASSPLTGRHEQYF. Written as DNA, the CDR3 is TGTGCCAGTAGTCCCCTTACCGGGAGACACGAGCAGTACTTC.

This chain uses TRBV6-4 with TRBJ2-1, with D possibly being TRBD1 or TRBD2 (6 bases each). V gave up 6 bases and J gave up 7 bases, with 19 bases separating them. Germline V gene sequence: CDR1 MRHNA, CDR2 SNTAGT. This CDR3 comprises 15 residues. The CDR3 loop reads CASSLEGVGGNEQFF. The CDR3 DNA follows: TGTGCCAGCAGCCTAGAAGGAGTAGGGGGGAATGAGCAGTTCTTC.

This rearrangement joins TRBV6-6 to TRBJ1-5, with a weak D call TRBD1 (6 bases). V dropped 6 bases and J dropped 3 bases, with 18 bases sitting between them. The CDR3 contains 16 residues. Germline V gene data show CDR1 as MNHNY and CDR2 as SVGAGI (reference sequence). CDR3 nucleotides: TGTGCCAGCAGCATTGCGGGAGGGGGTTCCAATCAGCCCCAGCATTTT. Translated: CASSIAGGGSNQPQHF.

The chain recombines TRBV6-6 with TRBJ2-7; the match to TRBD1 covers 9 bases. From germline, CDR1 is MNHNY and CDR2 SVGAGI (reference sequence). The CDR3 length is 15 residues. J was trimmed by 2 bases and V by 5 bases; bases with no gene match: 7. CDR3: CASSPGTGYTYEQYF. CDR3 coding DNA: TGTGCCAGCAGTCCCGGGACAGGGTACACCTACGAGCAGTACTTC.

The CDR3 DNA reads as TGCGCCAGCAGCCATGGGACTAGCGGGAGGGAAACAGATACGCAGTATTTT. Its protein is CASSHGTSGRETDTQYF. The chain links TRBV5-1 to TRBJ2-3, with 16 bases lining up with TRBD2. Germline trimming cut 4 bases from V and 3 bases from J; bases unmatched to any gene: 5. The CDR3 totals 17 residues. Germline CDR1 is SGHRS and CDR2 is YFSETQ.

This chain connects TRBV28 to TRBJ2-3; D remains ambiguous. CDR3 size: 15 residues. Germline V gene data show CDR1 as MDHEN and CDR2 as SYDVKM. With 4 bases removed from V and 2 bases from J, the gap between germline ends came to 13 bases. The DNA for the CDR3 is TGTGCCAGCAGTTACGGCTCACAACACACAGATACGCAGTATTTT. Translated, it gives CASSYGSQHTDTQYF.

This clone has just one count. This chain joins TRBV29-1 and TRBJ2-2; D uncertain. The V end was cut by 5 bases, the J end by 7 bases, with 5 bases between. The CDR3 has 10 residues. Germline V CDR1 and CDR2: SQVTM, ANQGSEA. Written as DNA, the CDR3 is TGCAGCGTTTATAACGGGGAGCTGTTTTTT. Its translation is CSVYNGELFF.

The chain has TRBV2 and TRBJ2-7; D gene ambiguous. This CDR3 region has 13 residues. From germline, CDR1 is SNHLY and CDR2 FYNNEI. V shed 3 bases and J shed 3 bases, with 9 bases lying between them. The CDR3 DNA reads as TGTGCCAGCAGTGAGTACAGTCTCTACGAGCAGTACTTC. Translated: CASSEYSLYEQYF.

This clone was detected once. CDR3 sequence: CAISEGHMGLYEQYF. The CDR3 nucleotides read TGTGCCATCAGTGAGGGGCACATGGGGCTGTACGAGCAGTACTTC. This chain uses TRBV10-3 with TRBJ2-7, with D possibly TRBD1 on 5 matching bases. CDR1 and CDR2 (germline): ENHRY, SYGVKD. The V and J ends lost 2 bases and 4 bases respectively, with 15 bases between them. The CDR3 spans 15 residues.

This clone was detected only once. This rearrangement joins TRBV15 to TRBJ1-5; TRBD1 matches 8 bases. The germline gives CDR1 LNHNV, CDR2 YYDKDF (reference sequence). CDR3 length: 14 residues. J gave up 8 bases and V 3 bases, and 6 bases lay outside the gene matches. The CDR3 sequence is CATSRDREYEPQHF. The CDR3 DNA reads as TGTGCCACCAGCAGGGACAGGGAATACGAGCCCCAGCATTTT. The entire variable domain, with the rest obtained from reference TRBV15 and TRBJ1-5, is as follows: DAMVIQNPRYQVTQFGKPVTLSCSQTLNHNVMYWYQQKSSQAPKLLFHYYDKDFNNEADTPDNFQSRRPNTSFCFLDIRSPGLGDTAMYLCATSRDREYEPQHFGDGTRLSIL.

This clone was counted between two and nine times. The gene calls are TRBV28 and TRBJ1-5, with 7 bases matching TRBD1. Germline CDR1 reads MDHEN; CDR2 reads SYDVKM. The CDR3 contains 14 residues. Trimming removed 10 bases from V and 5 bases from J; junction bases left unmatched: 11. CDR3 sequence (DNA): TGTGCCACCCTAGACAGGGTAGGTTATCAGCCCCAGCATTTT. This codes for CATLDRVGYQPQHF.

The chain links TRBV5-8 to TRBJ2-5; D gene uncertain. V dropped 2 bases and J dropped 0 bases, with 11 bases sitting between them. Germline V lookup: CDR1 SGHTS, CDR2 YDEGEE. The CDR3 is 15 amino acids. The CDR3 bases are TGTGCCAGCAGCTTTATGGTTCCCGACCAAGAGACCCAGTACTTC. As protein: CASSFMVPDQETQYF.

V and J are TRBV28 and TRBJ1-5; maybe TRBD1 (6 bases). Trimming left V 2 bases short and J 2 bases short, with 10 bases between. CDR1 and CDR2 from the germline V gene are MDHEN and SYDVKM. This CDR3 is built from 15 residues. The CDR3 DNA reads TGTGCCAGCAGTTTAGGGGGCGAGGGCAATCAGCCCCAGCATTTT. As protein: CASSLGGEGNQPQHF.